This TCR beta chain was documented in a study of cytomegalovirus exposure and HLA in healthy donors. In this sample, this clone turned up a few times. Its specificity is not known. The PCR made use of 60 Vbeta and 13 Jbeta primers. Data came from immunoSEQ multiplex PCR; TCRdb stores just in-frame clones and leaves some out. Of 180,000 or so clones in the sample, around 80% are singletons; the top ten hold 1.3% to 1.5%. The CDR3 is made up of 14 amino acids. J lost 2 bases, V lost 7 bases, and 8 bases had no gene match. The V gene's germline CDR1 is SGHDN and CDR2 FVKESK. Findings and caveats of the study: Researchers reported from a later analysis that most CMV-associated TCR beta chains appeared HLA-restricted.

The sequence derives from a girl between 5 and 17 years old in good health and CMV-seropositive. The rearrangement uses TRBV14 and TRBJ2-7; 7 bases match TRBD2. The source material was PBMCs. The DNA for the CDR3 is TGTGCCAGCAACCGAGAGGGAGGGCCCTACGAGCAGTACTTC. This translates into CASNREGGPYEQYF.